This T cell receptor (beta chain) was captured in a study of metastatic and nonmetastatic thyroid tumors. Overall study context: Repertoire data that came from the blood and tumor or nodule tissue of malignant and benign thyroid patients were compared.

This clone was seen more than once but under ten times. In germline, CDR1 is SGHNT, CDR2 YYREEE (reference sequence). V dropped 4 bases and J dropped 4 bases, with 14 bases sitting between them. The CDR3 is 14 residues long. Before thyroid surgery, none of the patients had received any treatment. Via MiXCR, TCRdb re-called the PCR reads. The data show tens of thousands of clones, roughly 15% seen once. Sequenced: blood. The sequence derives from a female donor with papillary thyroid cancer or a benign thyroid nodule (not recorded which). Some clones in this sample may be carry-over from other donors' samples. J is TRBJ2-5 and V is TRBV5-4; the D gene could be TRBD1 or TRBD2 (7 bases each). Here the CDR3 DNA reads TGTGCCAGCAGCGTGGGAGGGGACAGAGAGACCCAGTACTTC. Encoded protein: CASSVGGDRETQYF.